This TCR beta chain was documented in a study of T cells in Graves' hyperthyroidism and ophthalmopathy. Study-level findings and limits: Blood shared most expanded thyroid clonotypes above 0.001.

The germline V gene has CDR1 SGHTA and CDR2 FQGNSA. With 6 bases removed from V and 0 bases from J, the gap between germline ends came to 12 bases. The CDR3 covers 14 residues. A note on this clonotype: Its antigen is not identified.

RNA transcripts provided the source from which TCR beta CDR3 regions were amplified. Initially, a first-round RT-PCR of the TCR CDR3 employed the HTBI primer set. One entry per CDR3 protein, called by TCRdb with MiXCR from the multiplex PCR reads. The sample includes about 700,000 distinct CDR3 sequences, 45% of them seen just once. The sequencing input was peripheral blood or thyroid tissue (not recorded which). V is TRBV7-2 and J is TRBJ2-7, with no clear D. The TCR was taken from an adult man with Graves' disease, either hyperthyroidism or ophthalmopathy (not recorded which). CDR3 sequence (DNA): TGTGCCAGCAGTCCCAACACAGTCTCCTACGAGCAGTACTTC. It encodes CASSPNTVSYEQYF.